This TCR beta chain came from a study of control samples from healthy donors and cancer patients. Here immunoSEQ multiplex PCR was the method, and the copy in TCRdb shows in-frame clones only, minus some. The repertoire holds 150,000 to 200,000 clones, with about 90% as singletons. The CDR3 is 14 residues long. V dropped 5 bases and J dropped 0 bases, with 8 bases sitting between them. Germline V gene lookup returns CDR1 MNHNY and CDR2 SVGAGI (reference sequence). The sequencing sample was made of blood. This sequence joins TRBV6-6 and TRBJ2-1; unclear D gene. The receptor was isolated from a man aged 25-40 years in good health. The CDR3: CASSQVSSYNEQFF. Here the CDR3 DNA reads TGTGCCAGCAGTCAGGTTAGCTCCTACAATGAGCAGTTCTTC.